This record looks at one TCR beta chain sequence and its context. Its antigen is as yet unknown. The germline gives CDR1 SGHNT, CDR2 YENEEA. V lost 2 bases to trimming and J lost 9 bases, with 9 bases between them. There are 12 residues in the CDR3. Using a J-beta primer mix together with a sample-barcoded 5' primer, a second PCR was run for about 7 to 12 cycles. Unique molecular identifiers of 12 random nucleotides labeled each cDNA. Each CDR3 protein is one row after TCRdb ran MiXCR on the 5' RACE reads. The top ten clones hold 2.1% of a sample with over 1,500,000 distinct CDR3 sequences, 40% to 55% of them seen once. The data belong to a study of blood T cells in healthy people across ages. General study findings and limits: Relative to aged donors, long-lived donors carried more naive CD4+ cells and displayed higher diversity.

The donors, aged about 6 to 100, were healthy Caucasians from Russia. Each of the donors had roughly 9.3 milliliters of peripheral blood drawn into EDTA-treated Vacutainer tubes. Source material: blood. V usage is TRBV11-3 and J usage is TRBJ2-3, with TRBD1 as a possible D gene (6 bases). This receptor was identified in a woman between 40 and 50 years old in good health. This CDR3 reads CASSLRDNTQYF. CDR3 nucleotides: TGTGCCAGCAGCTTAAGGGACAACACGCAGTATTTT.